The 21 T cell receptor beta chains listed next were all sequenced from one sample in a study of T-cell memory formation after mild COVID-19 (dated by TCRdb to about 2021). Library method: 5' RACE. Sequencing instrument: Illumina NovaSeq 6000. Through fastp at Q25 and MiXCR, TCRdb rebuilt clones from the public reads, retaining in-frame beta chains. For every CDR3 protein sequence, its rows merge into one entry that carries the most common genes and DNA. This sample lists a few hundred thousand distinct CDR3 sequences; roughly 21% were detected once. Around 21% of the sample belongs to the ten largest clones. Sequences were obtained from PBMCs or a T cell subset sorted from them (not recorded which). Receptors were obtained from a young man who had mild COVID-19 (a few samples of this study predate the infection). The sample titles of this study are shuffled in the database, so cell type and time point are left out; the donor was told from shared clones.

This clonotype was seen a few times. The genes are TRBV6-2 or TRBV6-3 and TRBJ2-4; the D is unclear. V lost 7 bases and J lost 13, with 20 bases in between. The CDR3 runs to 13 residues. Germline V lookup: CDR1 MNHEY, CDR2 SVGEGT. The CDR3 is CASTSLSKGSQYF. CDR3 nucleotide sequence: TGTGCCAGCACCTCCTTATCGAAGGGCTCCCAGTACTTC.

The gene calls are TRBV6-5 and TRBJ2-6; D perhaps matches TRBD1 (6 bases). The CDR3 is made up of 17 amino acids. Germline lookup yields CDR1 MNHEY and CDR2 SVGAGI. The V end lost 6 bases, the J end lost 4 bases, and 19 bases lay between the germline ends. The CDR3 reads CASSPGAGLGGANVLTF. The DNA of the CDR3 is TGTGCCAGCAGCCCAGGGGCAGGGCTAGGGGGGGCCAACGTCCTGACTTTC.

This clonotype was seen a handful of times. The chain joins TRBV27 to TRBJ1-4; D perhaps matches TRBD1 (5 bases). V lost 10 bases and J lost 0, with 12 bases in between. Germline V gene data show CDR1 as MNHEY and CDR2 as SMNVEV (reference sequence). The CDR3 is 14 amino acids. For the CDR3, the DNA is TGTGCCACCTCCGGGGGGGCAACTAATGAAAAACTGTTTTTT. This translates into CATSGGATNEKLFF.

The chain has TRBV20-1 and TRBJ1-5; perhaps TRBD1 as D (5 bases). The CDR3 spans 13 residues. The V end was cut by 3 bases, the J end by 2 bases, with 8 bases between. CDR1 and CDR2 from the germline V gene are DFQATT and SNEGSKA (reference sequence). The DNA of the CDR3 is TGCAGTGCTAGTGGGACCGGCAATCAGCCCCAGCATTTT. Translating gives CSASGTGNQPQHF.

This chain uses TRBV2 with TRBJ2-3, with 10 bases identical to TRBD1. CDR1 and CDR2 from the germline V gene are SNHLY and FYNNEI. V shed 3 bases and J 0 bases; nucleotides not matched to a gene: 6. The CDR3 extends over 17 amino acids. CDR3 sequence (DNA): TGTGCCAGCAGTGATGGGACAGGGGTAAATAGCACAGATACGCAGTATTTT. Its translation: CASSDGTGVNSTDTQYF.

The chain employs TRBV21-1 and TRBJ2-7; whether TRBD1, the table's D call, matches the DNA was not checked. TRBV21-1 is labeled a pseudogene. This CDR3 is 14 amino acids long. CDR3 sequence: CASTGTIYFRWQYV. CDR3 DNA sequence: TGTGCCAGCACGGGGACGATATACTTCAGATGGCAGTACGTC.

This clonotype appeared a few times. This rearrangement joins TRBV28 to TRBJ2-5, with D maybe TRBD2 (5 bases). The V end lost 7 bases, the J end lost 0 bases, and 18 bases lay between the germline ends. CDR1 MDHEN and CDR2 SYDVKM come from the germline V gene. This CDR3 is 16 amino acids long. The CDR3 loop is CASTQRVGTDQETQYF. CDR3 nucleotide sequence: TGTGCCAGCACCCAGAGGGTGGGAACGGACCAAGAGACCCAGTACTTC.

This clonotype was found a few times. The chain joins TRBV19 to TRBJ1-1; no reliable D call. Between the trimmed V and J ends, which lost 8 bases and 5 bases, there was a span of 9 bases. Per germline, CDR1 LNHDA and CDR2 SQIVND (reference sequence). The CDR3 covers 11 residues. The DNA of the CDR3 is TGTGCCAGTGAGCAAGGGACTGAAGCTTTCTTT. Its protein is CASEQGTEAFF.

The chain couples TRBV11-2 to TRBJ2-1; D is unresolved. V lost 1 base and J lost 6, with 4 bases in between. Germline lookup yields CDR1 SGHAT and CDR2 FQNNGV. The CDR3 consists of 12 residues. Written as DNA, the CDR3 is TGTGCCAGCAGCTTAGTGTTCAATGAGCAGTTCTTC. It yields the protein CASSLVFNEQFF.

This clonotype has more than one count but fewer than ten. The rearrangement joins TRBV27 to TRBJ2-3, with 7 bases aligning to TRBD1. V shed 6 bases, J shed 5 bases, and the junction held 5 bases outside the gene matches. CDR3 length: 13 residues. Germline V lookup: CDR1 MNHEY, CDR2 SMNVEV (reference sequence). CDR3 sequence: CASRLSGGDTQYF. Written as DNA, the CDR3 is TGTGCCAGCAGATTGTCAGGGGGAGATACGCAGTATTTT.

This clonotype was seen only a few times. CDR3 nucleotide sequence: TGTGCCAGCAGCACCCAGCTCCAAGAGACCCAGTACTTC. This translates into CASSTQLQETQYF. The chain has TRBV11-2 and TRBJ2-5; D unclear. Looked up from germline, CDR1 is SGHAT and CDR2 is FQNNGV. This CDR3 contains 13 residues. V was shortened by 5 bases and J by 1 base, with 8 bases between the two germline ends.

This chain uses TRBV3-1 with TRBJ2-7; D not certain. V was clipped by 4 bases and J by 6 bases, with 13 bases between them. Germline-derived CDR1 and CDR2 are LGHDT and YNNKEL (reference sequence). This CDR3 region has 13 residues. CDR3: CASSPRLGGEQYF. The CDR3 coding sequence is TGTGCCAGCAGCCCCAGGCTGGGCGGCGAGCAGTACTTC.

The chain links TRBV7-2 to TRBJ1-4, with TRBD1 identical over 9 bases. Trimming cost V 3 bases and J 8 bases; bases outside gene matches: 4. CDR1 is SGHTA and CDR2 is FQGNSA in the germline V gene. The CDR3 length is 14 residues. CDR3 sequence reads: CASSFDRGEEKLFF. CDR3 nucleotide sequence: TGTGCCAGCAGCTTCGACAGGGGGGAAGAAAAACTGTTTTTT.

The rearrangement joins TRBV6-5 to TRBJ2-5; D is perhaps TRBD1 or TRBD2 (5 bases each). Trimming took 0 bases from V and 5 from J, leaving 16 bases between them. This CDR3 comprises 16 residues. The germline V gene has CDR1 MNHEY and CDR2 SVGAGI. The CDR3: CASSYSGSGTGETQYF. DNA for the CDR3: TGTGCCAGCAGTTACTCCGGGTCGGGGACCGGGGAGACCCAGTACTTC.

At least ten counts were recorded for this clonotype. The V call is TRBV5-1, the J call TRBJ2-1; tentative D call: TRBD2 (7 bases). The V gene's germline CDR1 is SGHRS and CDR2 YFSETQ. V was cut by 2 bases and J by 12 bases, with 21 bases left in between. The CDR3 totals 15 residues. This CDR3 reads CASSFGQTSPARQFF. The CDR3 DNA is TGCGCCAGCAGCTTCGGACAGACTAGCCCTGCTAGGCAGTTCTTC.

This chain uses TRBV12-3 or TRBV12-4 with TRBJ1-1; TRBD1 is a possible D gene (5 bases). The length of the CDR3 is 18 residues. The V end was cut by 3 bases, the J end by 1 base, with 21 bases between. The CDR3 nucleotides are TGTGCCAGCAGTTTGCCGAATTTAGGGGCGGGGGGGAACACTGAAGCTTTCTTT. Translating gives CASSLPNLGAGGNTEAFF.

The sample holds many counts of this clonotype. This chain joins TRBV4-2 and TRBJ2-1; no clear D gene. Trimming pared 1 base from V and 4 bases from J, leaving 5 bases between. From germline, CDR1 is LGHNA and CDR2 YNFKEQ. This CDR3 comprises 13 residues. CDR3 loop: CASSQAKYNEQFF. CDR3 coding DNA: TGTGCCAGCAGCCAAGCAAAGTACAATGAGCAGTTCTTC.

The V call is TRBV10-3, the J call TRBJ2-1; a possible D gene is TRBD1 (6 bases). Looked up from germline, CDR1 is ENHRY and CDR2 is SYGVKD. This CDR3 region has 13 residues. With 0 bases removed from V and 11 bases from J, the gap between germline ends came to 11 bases. The CDR3 DNA follows: TGTGCCATCAGTGAGTCAGAGGGGGACAAGCAGTTCTTC. Protein product: CAISESEGDKQFF.

The chain uses TRBV5-1 and TRBJ2-3; unclear D gene. Trimming removed 0 bases at V and 6 bases at J, with 14 bases between. Germline lookup yields CDR1 SGHRS and CDR2 YFSETQ. This CDR3 has 15 amino acids. The DNA of the CDR3 is TGCGCCAGCAGCTTGGCTGGGCCCATATCGGATACGCAGTATTTT. It is translated as CASSLAGPISDTQYF.

This clonotype was detected a few times. The V and J genes are TRBV9 and TRBJ1-2; the D gene is possibly TRBD1 (6 bases). V was trimmed by 0 bases and J by 8 bases, leaving 14 bases between them. Germline V gene sequence: CDR1 SGDLS, CDR2 YYNGEE. The CDR3 has 14 residues. CDR3 sequence reads: CASSVGGGAIGYTF. In DNA form, the CDR3 reads TGTGCCAGCAGCGTAGGGGGGGGCGCGATCGGCTACACCTTC.

The gene calls are TRBV5-1 and TRBJ2-3, with TRBD2 identical over 12 bases. CDR1 and CDR2 from the germline V gene are SGHRS and YFSETQ. This CDR3 contains 17 residues. V lost 4 bases to trimming and J lost 0 bases; unmatched junction nucleotides: 6. The CDR3 DNA reads TGCGCCAGCAGCAGAGGACTAGCGGGGATCAGCACAGATACGCAGTATTTT. Amino acid sequence: CASSRGLAGISTDTQYF. The full variable domain, rest sourced from reference TRBV5-1 and TRBJ2-3, is KAGVTQTPRYLIKTRGQQVTLSCSPISGHRSVSWYQQTPGQGLQFLFEYFSETQRNKGNFPGRFSGRQFSNSRSEMNVSTLELGDSALYLCASSRGLAGISTDTQYFGPGTRLTVL.